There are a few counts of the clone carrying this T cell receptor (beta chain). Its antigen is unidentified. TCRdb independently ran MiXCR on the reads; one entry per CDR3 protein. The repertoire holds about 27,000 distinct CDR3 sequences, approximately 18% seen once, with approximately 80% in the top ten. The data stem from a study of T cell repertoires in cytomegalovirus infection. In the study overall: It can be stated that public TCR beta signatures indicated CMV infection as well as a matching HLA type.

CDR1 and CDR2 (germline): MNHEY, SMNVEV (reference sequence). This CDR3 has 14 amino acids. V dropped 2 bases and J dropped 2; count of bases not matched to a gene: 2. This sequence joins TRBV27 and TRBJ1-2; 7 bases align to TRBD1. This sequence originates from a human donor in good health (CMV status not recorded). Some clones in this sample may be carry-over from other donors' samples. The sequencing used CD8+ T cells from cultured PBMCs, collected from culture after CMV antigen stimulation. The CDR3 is CASSLTRGNYGYTF. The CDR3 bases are TGTGCCAGCAGTTTAACCAGGGGGAACTATGGCTACACCTTC.